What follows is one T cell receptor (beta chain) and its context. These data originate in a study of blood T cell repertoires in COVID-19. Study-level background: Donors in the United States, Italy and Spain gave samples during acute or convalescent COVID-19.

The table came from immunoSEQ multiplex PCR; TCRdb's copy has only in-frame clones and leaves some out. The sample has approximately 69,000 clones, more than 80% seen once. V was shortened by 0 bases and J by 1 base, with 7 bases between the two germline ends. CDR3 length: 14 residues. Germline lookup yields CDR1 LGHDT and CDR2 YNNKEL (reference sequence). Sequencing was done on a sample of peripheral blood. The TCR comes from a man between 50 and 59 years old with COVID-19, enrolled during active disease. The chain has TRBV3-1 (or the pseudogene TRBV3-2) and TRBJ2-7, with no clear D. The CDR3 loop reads CASSQDTTSYEQYF. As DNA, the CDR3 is TGTGCCAGCAGCCAAGATACGACATCCTACGAGCAGTACTTC.